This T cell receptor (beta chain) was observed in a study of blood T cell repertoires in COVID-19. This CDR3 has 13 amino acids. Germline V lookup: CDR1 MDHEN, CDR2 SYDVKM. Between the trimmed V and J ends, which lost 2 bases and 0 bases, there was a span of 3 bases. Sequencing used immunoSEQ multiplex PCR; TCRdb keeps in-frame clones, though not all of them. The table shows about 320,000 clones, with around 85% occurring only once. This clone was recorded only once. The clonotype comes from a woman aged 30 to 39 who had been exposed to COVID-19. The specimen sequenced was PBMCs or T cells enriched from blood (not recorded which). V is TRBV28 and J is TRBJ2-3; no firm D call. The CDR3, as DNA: TGTGCCAGCAGTTTACCTAGCACAGATACGCAGTATTTT. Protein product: CASSLPSTDTQYF.